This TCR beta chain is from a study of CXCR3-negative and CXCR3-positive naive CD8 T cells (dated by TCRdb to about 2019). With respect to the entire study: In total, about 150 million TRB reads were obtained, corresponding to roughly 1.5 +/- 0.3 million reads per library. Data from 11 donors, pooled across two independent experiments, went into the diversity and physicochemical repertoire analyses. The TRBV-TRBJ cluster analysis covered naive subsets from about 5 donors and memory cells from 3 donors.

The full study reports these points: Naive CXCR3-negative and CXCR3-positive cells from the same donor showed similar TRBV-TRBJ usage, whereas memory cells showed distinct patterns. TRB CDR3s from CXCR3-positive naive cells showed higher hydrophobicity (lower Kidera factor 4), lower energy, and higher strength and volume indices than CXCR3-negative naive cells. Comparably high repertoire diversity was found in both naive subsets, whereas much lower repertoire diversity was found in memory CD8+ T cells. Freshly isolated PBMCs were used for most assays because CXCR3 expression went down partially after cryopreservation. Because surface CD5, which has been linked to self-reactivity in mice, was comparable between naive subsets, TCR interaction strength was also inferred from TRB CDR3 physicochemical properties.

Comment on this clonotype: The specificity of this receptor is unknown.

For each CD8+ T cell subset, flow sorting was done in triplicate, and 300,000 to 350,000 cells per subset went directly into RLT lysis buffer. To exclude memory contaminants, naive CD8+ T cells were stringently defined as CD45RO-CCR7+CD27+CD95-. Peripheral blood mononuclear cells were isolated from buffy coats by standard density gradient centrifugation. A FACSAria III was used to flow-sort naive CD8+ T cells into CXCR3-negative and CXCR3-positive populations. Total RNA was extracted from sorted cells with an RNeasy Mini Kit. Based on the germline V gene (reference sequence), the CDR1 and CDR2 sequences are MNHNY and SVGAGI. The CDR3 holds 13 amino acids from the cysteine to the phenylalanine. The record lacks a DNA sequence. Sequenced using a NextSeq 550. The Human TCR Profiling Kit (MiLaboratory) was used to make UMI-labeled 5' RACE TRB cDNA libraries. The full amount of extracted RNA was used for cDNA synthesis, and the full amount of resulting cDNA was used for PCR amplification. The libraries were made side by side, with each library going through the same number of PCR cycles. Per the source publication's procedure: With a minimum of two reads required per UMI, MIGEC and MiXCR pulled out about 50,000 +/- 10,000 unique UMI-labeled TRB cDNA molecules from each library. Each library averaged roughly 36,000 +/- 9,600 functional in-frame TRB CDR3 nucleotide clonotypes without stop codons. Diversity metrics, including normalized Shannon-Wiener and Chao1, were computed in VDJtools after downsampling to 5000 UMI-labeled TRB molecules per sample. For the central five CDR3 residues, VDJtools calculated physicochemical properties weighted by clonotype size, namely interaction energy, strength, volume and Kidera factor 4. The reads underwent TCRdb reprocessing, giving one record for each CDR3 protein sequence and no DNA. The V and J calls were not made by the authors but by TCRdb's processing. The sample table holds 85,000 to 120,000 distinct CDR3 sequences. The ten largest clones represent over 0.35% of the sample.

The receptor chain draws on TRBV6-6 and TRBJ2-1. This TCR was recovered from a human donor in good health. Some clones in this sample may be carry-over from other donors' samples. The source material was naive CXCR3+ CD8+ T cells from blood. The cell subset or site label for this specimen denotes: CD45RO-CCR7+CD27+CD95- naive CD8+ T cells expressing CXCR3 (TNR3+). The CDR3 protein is CASSYSVGNEQFF.